What follows are 9 T cell receptor beta chains derived from one specimen sequenced in a study of blood T cell repertoires in COVID-19. TCRdb keeps only in-frame clones here, not all; method: immunoSEQ multiplex PCR. The sample consists of approximately 130,000 clones, around four fifths of them appearing once. The sequenced sample was peripheral blood. The source of these receptors is a human donor in a cohort sampled during active COVID-19.

The chain has TRBV7-2 and TRBJ1-5; D uncertain. CDR3 length: 15 residues. Germline V gene sequence: CDR1 SGHTA, CDR2 FQGNSA. V lost 2 bases to trimming and J lost 0 bases, with 8 bases between them. This CDR3 is CASSLLPYSNQPQHF. In DNA form, the CDR3 reads TGTGCCAGCAGCTTACTACCTTATAGCAATCAGCCCCAGCATTTT.

This rearrangement joins TRBV20-1 to TRBJ2-7; D gene uncertain. There are 11 residues in the CDR3. CDR1 and CDR2 from the germline V gene are DFQATT and SNEGSKA (reference sequence). V lost 5 bases and J 1 base, leaving 6 bases between the germline ends. In DNA, the CDR3 is TGCAGTGCTGCCAGGTCCTACGAGCAGTACTTC. Translation gives CSAARSYEQYF.

The rearrangement links TRBV19 to TRBJ2-3; perhaps TRBD1 as D (5 bases). Germline assignment: CDR1 LNHDA and CDR2 SQIVND (reference sequence). Trimming cost V 5 bases and J 4 bases, with 10 bases left between them. CDR3 size: 13 residues. CDR3 bases: TGTGCCAGTAGTTTCGTCAGGGCAGATACGCAGTATTTT. It encodes CASSFVRADTQYF.

The chain links TRBV7-9 to TRBJ1-3; a possible D gene is TRBD1 (5 bases). Germline V gene lookup returns CDR1 SEHNR and CDR2 FQNEAQ (reference sequence). V was shortened by 0 bases and J by 7 bases, with 13 bases between the two germline ends. The CDR3 runs 15 residues. The CDR3: CASSLAAGQMNTIYF. The CDR3 nucleotides are TGTGCCAGCAGCTTAGCAGCGGGGCAGATGAACACCATATATTTT.

The chain joins TRBV2 to TRBJ1-3, with 12 bases aligning to TRBD1. V was clipped by 8 bases and J by 7 bases; unmatched bases: 3. CDR3 length equals 13 residues. The V gene's germline CDR1 is SNHLY and CDR2 FYNNEI. CDR3 nucleotide sequence: TGTGCCAGCGTGGGGACAGGGGGCAACACCATATATTTT. Translation gives CASVGTGGNTIYF.

This chain uses TRBV6-2 or TRBV6-3 with TRBJ2-2; D is possibly TRBD1 (5 bases). V was pared by 6 bases and J by 4 bases, with 12 bases between. CDR1 is MNHEY and CDR2 is SVGEGT in the germline V gene. The CDR3 is made up of 14 amino acids. This CDR3 is CASSAGSGTGELFF. The CDR3 region has the DNA TGTGCCAGCAGCGCAGGGTCGGGCACCGGGGAGCTGTTTTTT.

The chain uses TRBV6-5 and TRBJ1-4; unclear D gene. V lost 0 bases and J 4 bases, leaving 12 bases between the germline ends. The CDR3 contains 16 residues. CDR1 is MNHEY and CDR2 is SVGAGI in the germline V gene. The DNA for the CDR3 is TGTGCCAGCAGTTACTCAAGAAACAGAATTAATGAAAAACTGTTTTTT. The encoded protein is CASSYSRNRINEKLFF.

This chain uses TRBV27 with TRBJ2-3, with TRBD2 as a possible D gene (5 bases). This CDR3 has 12 amino acids. Germline-derived CDR1 and CDR2 are MNHEY and SMNVEV (reference sequence). Trimming left V 6 bases short and J 5 bases short, with 9 bases between. The CDR3 protein is CASSPDLDTQYF. The CDR3 DNA follows: TGTGCCAGCAGCCCGGACTTAGATACGCAGTATTTT.

This clone was found once. This chain uses TRBV5-1 with TRBJ2-2; TRBD1 matches at 8 bases. Germline lookup yields CDR1 SGHRS and CDR2 YFSETQ. The CDR3 spans 17 residues. Trimming removed 4 bases from V and 1 base from J; junction bases left unmatched: 9. The CDR3 reads CASSPRGTGENTGELFF. The CDR3 DNA is TGCGCCAGCAGCCCTAGAGGGACAGGAGAGAACACCGGGGAGCTGTTTTTT.